Each of the 22 T cell receptor beta chains below was sequenced from the same sample in a study of T cell responses to AZD1222 COVID-19 vaccine (dated by TCRdb to the early 2020s). In light of the paper, this sample's time point label describes: about 28 days (+/-7) after the second vaccine dose. The library relied on the immunoSEQ multiplex PCR assay. Sourced from immuneACCESS, this table was stored by TCRdb with only in-frame sequences that have V and J called. A share of the clones is absent; for the studies checked, an unresolved V gene accounts for under half, and the remainder has no known explanation. Recorded for this sample are some 180,000 clones; more than 85% of them occurred a single time. The top ten constitute about 1.7% of the sample. The input for sequencing was peripheral blood, taken 28 days after the second AZD1222 dose. These receptors originate from an adult who received the AZD1222 COVID-19 vaccine.

The chain combines TRBV2 with TRBJ2-1; 11 bases fit TRBD2. Losses at the gene ends were 5 bases for V and 3 bases for J; bases not matched to a gene: 3. The CDR3 is 15 amino acids. Germline values: CDR1 SNHLY, CDR2 FYNNEI. CDR3 DNA sequence: TGTGCCAGCAGTAGGACTAGCGGGTACTACAATGAGCAGTTCTTC. Its protein is CASSRTSGYYNEQFF. Filled out from reference TRBV2 and TRBJ2-1, the complete variable domain reads EPEVTQTPSHQVTQMGQEVILRCVPISNHLYFYWYRQILGQKVEFLVSFYNNEISEKSEIFDDQFSVERPDGSNFTLKIRSTKLEDSAMYFCASSRTSGYYNEQFFGPGTRLTVL.

The genes are TRBV6-5 and TRBJ1-1, with D tentatively TRBD1 (6 bases). The ends were cut back, 2 bases at V and 8 bases at J, with 15 bases in the middle. The CDR3 is 14 residues long. The germline V gene encodes CDR1 MNHEY and CDR2 SVGAGI. The DNA for the CDR3 is TGTGCCAGCAGTTACGGACAGACCCGGGGGGAAGCTTTCTTT. It codes for CASSYGQTRGEAFF.

The chain recombines TRBV7-3 with TRBJ1-6, with D hard to call. Germline lookup yields CDR1 SGHTA and CDR2 FQGTGA. Trimming stripped 5 bases from V and 9 bases from J, with 11 bases between. The CDR3 covers 13 residues. The CDR3 region is CASSPTASSPLHF. The CDR3 DNA follows: TGTGCCAGCAGCCCCACGGCCAGTTCACCCCTCCACTTT.

The chain has TRBV5-1 and TRBJ2-7; TRBD2 matches at 8 bases. J gave up 12 bases and V 0 bases, and 8 bases lay outside the gene matches. This CDR3 region has 13 residues. The germline V gene has CDR1 SGHRS and CDR2 YFSETQ. CDR3 nucleotides: TGCGCCAGCAGCTTGGTCCTAGCGGGCCCACGGTACTTC. As protein: CASSLVLAGPRYF.

This rearrangement joins TRBV24-1 to TRBJ2-2; D perhaps matches TRBD2 (5 bases). Germline loops: CDR1 KGHDR, CDR2 SFDVKD. V was trimmed by 3 bases and J by 6 bases, leaving 13 bases between them. The CDR3 spans 15 residues. CDR3 DNA: TGTGCCACCAGTGATCCATCCGGACTTGCCGGGGAGCTGTTTTTT. It codes for CATSDPSGLAGELFF.

This chain uses TRBV7-2 with TRBJ2-2, with a possible D match to TRBD1 (6 bases). Germline lookup yields CDR1 SGHTA and CDR2 FQGNSA. The CDR3 consists of 17 residues. Trimming stripped 3 bases from V and 0 bases from J, with 14 bases between. The chain's CDR3 is CASSFLGTGPNTGELFF. The CDR3 DNA follows: TGTGCCAGCAGCTTCCTCGGAACAGGGCCGAACACCGGGGAGCTGTTTTTT.

This chain joins TRBV6-5 and TRBJ2-1; 8 nucleotides line up with TRBD1. CDR1 and CDR2 from the germline V gene are MNHEY and SVGAGI. This CDR3 has 12 amino acids. V was pared by 6 bases and J by 14 bases, with 9 bases of the junction left unmatched. The CDR3 region is CASRPGQGGEFF. Written as DNA, the CDR3 is TGTGCCAGCAGACCAGGACAGGGCGGGGAGTTCTTC.

The chain is built from TRBV11-2 and TRBJ2-3; D gene uncertain. Germline assignment: CDR1 SGHAT and CDR2 FQNNGV. This CDR3 is 10 amino acids long. V lost 0 bases and J lost 8, with 0 bases in between. The CDR3 is CASSLDTQYF. As DNA, the CDR3 is TGTGCCAGCAGCTTAGATACGCAGTATTTT. Together with reference TRBV11-2 and TRBJ2-3, the CDR3 gives the full variable domain: EAGVAQSPRYKIIEKRQSVAFWCNPISGHATLYWYQQILGQGPKLLIQFQNNGVVDDSQLPKDRFSAERLKGVDSTLKIQPAKLEDSAVYLCASSLDTQYFGPGTRLTVL.

This chain links TRBV14 with TRBJ2-1; 12 bases line up with TRBD2. The ends lost 0 bases at V and 4 bases at J; junction bases unmatched: 10. CDR1 and CDR2 (germline): SGHDN, FVKESK. The CDR3 contains 19 residues. CDR3 in amino acids: CASSQDPRLAGGGYNEQFF. In nucleotides, the CDR3 is TGTGCCAGCAGCCAAGATCCTCGGCTAGCGGGAGGGGGTTACAATGAGCAGTTCTTC.

This chain links TRBV7-9 with TRBJ1-1; D gene unclear. V shed 3 bases and J shed 7 bases, with 9 bases lying between them. The CDR3 loop spans 12 amino acids. Per germline, CDR1 SEHNR and CDR2 FQNEAQ (reference sequence). This chain's CDR3 is CASSLTTFEAFF. Written as DNA, the CDR3 is TGTGCCAGCAGCTTGACGACGTTTGAAGCTTTCTTT.

This rearrangement joins TRBV2 to TRBJ2-2, with TRBD2 matching 13 bases. Losses at the gene ends were 6 bases for V and 6 bases for J; bases not matched to a gene: 4. This CDR3 has 15 residues. Germline CDR1 SNHLY, CDR2 FYNNEI. The CDR3 here is CASSVLAGGPGELFF. The DNA of the CDR3 is TGTGCCAGCAGCGTACTAGCGGGGGGGCCCGGGGAGCTGTTTTTT.

The CDR3 region has the DNA TGTGCCAGCAGCACTACGACTAGCGGTAGCTCCTACGAGCAGTACTTC. Encoded protein: CASSTTTSGSSYEQYF. The gene calls are TRBV7-9 and TRBJ2-7, with 9 positions matching TRBD2. The CDR3 is made up of 16 amino acids. Germline CDR1 and CDR2: SEHNR and FQNEAQ (reference sequence). The V segment lost 5 bases and the J segment 0 bases; nucleotides outside the gene matches: 8.

The rearrangement links TRBV4-1 to TRBJ2-4, with D maybe TRBD2 (6 bases). Germline loops: CDR1 MGHRA, CDR2 YSYEKL. The length of the CDR3 is 16 residues. V dropped 1 base and J dropped 1 base, with 11 bases sitting between them. The CDR3 DNA sequence: TGCGCCAGCAGCCAAGGGAGGGCCTATGCCAAAAACATTCAGTACTTC. Translated, it gives CASSQGRAYAKNIQYF.

The chain employs TRBV20-1 and TRBJ1-2, with no clear D. Trimming took 3 bases from V and 9 from J, leaving 11 bases between them. Germline V gives CDR1 DFQATT, CDR2 SNEGSKA (reference sequence). The CDR3 consists of 11 residues. CDR3 loop: CSASVARSYTF. The CDR3, as DNA: TGCAGTGCTAGCGTGGCTAGGAGCTACACCTTC.

The CDR3 DNA reads TGCGCCAGCAATTGGGACACCGGAGCAACTTTCTTT. Its protein product is CASNWDTGATFF. The chain carries TRBV10-2 and TRBJ1-1, with a possible D match to TRBD1 (6 bases). The CDR3 has 12 residues. Germline assignment: CDR1 WSHSY and CDR2 SAAADI. V was shortened by 7 bases and J by 12 bases, with 18 bases between the two germline ends.

The J gene is TRBJ2-7, the V gene TRBV4-1; D unresolved. CDR1 MGHRA and CDR2 YSYEKL come from the germline V gene. The CDR3 loop spans 17 amino acids. V shed 0 bases and J shed 0 bases, with 15 bases lying between them. CDR3 protein: CASSQDSSPPSSYEQYF. The CDR3 nucleotides read TGCGCCAGCAGCCAAGATAGTAGCCCGCCTTCCTCCTACGAGCAGTACTTC.

The genes are TRBV18 and TRBJ2-1; possible D gene TRBD1, 7 bases. CDR1 is KGHSH and CDR2 is LQKENI in the germline V gene. The CDR3 totals 15 residues. The V end lost 3 bases, the J end lost 2 bases, and 11 bases lay between the germline ends. The CDR3 protein is CASSPGRGAYNEQFF. The CDR3 bases are TGTGCCAGCTCACCGGGCAGGGGGGCCTACAATGAGCAGTTCTTC. Based on the CDR3 plus reference TRBV18 and TRBJ2-1, the full variable domain is NAGVMQNPRHLVRRRGQEARLRCSPMKGHSHVYWYRQLPEEGLKFMVYLQKENIIDESGMPKERFSAEFPKEGPSILRIQQVVRGDSAAYFCASSPGRGAYNEQFFGPGTRLTVL.

Concerning this clone itself: At the DNA level, this CDR3 is encoded by other sequences in the same sample as well. The V call is TRBV18, the J call TRBJ1-4; D ambiguous. CDR3 size: 12 residues. Germline-derived CDR1 and CDR2 are KGHSH and LQKENI. Trimming shortened V by 1 base and J by 4 bases, and 1 base separated the two germline ends. The CDR3 region has the DNA TGTGCCAGCTCACCACTTAATGAAAAACTGTTTTTT. Translated, it gives CASSPLNEKLFF.

This clone was seen only once. This chain links TRBV7-9 with TRBJ2-1; D uncertain. V was shortened by 2 bases and J by 0 bases, with 5 bases between the two germline ends. Per the germline V gene, CDR1 is SEHNR and CDR2 is FQNEAQ (reference sequence). The CDR3 loop spans 14 amino acids. CDR3 sequence reads: CASSLTSSYNEQFF. DNA of the CDR3: TGTGCCAGCAGCTTAACCAGCTCCTACAATGAGCAGTTCTTC.

V is TRBV18 and J is TRBJ2-6; D possibly corresponds to TRBD1 (6 bases). The germline CDR1 and CDR2 sequences are KGHSH and LQKENI. Trimming cost V 6 bases and J 0 bases, with 15 bases left between them. The CDR3 spans 17 residues. As DNA, the CDR3 is TGTGCCAGCTCGTCACAGGGTAAAGTCTCTGGGGCCAACGTCCTGACTTTC. Protein product: CASSSQGKVSGANVLTF.

Comment on this clone: The sample has other DNA sequences that encode this CDR3 too. The rearrangement links TRBV5-1 to TRBJ2-2; no clear D gene. V was shortened by 5 bases and J by 3 bases, with 5 bases between the two germline ends. The CDR3 spans 12 residues. Germline V gene lookup returns CDR1 SGHRS and CDR2 YFSETQ. This CDR3 reads CASRFDTGELFF. The CDR3 DNA sequence: TGCGCCAGCAGATTCGACACCGGGGAGCTGTTTTTT.

Here the CDR3 reads CASSPPAGLYEQYF. The CDR3 DNA reads as TGTGCCAGTAGTCCACCTGCTGGACTCTACGAGCAGTACTTC. The gene calls are TRBV19 and TRBJ2-7, with D tentatively TRBD2 (5 bases). There are 14 residues in the CDR3. Germline-derived CDR1 and CDR2 are LNHDA and SQIVND (reference sequence). The V and J ends lost 5 bases and 3 bases respectively, with 14 bases between them.